This entry lists 27 T cell receptor beta chains sequenced from one sample in a study of shared clonotypes between healthy human individuals. Method: immunoSEQ multiplex PCR; TCRdb's copy keeps in-frame clones and lacks some. The sample has 2 million to 3 million clones; roughly 93% are singletons. The sequencing sample was made of naive CD4+ T cells from PBMCs. Stated subset: CD45RA+ positively selected. These receptors were collected from a man aged 18-30 years in good health. Some clones in this sample may be carry-over from other donors' samples.

V is TRBV19 and J is TRBJ2-5, with D tentatively TRBD1 or TRBD2 (5 bases each). The CDR3 has 16 amino acids. With 1 base removed from V and 5 bases from J, the gap between germline ends came to 17 bases. Germline V gives CDR1 LNHDA, CDR2 SQIVND (reference sequence). The CDR3 coding sequence is TGTGCCAGTAGTATAGTCGGGGCTCCGCTTTCGGAGACCCAGTACTTC. Translated, it gives CASSIVGAPLSETQYF. Supplemented by reference TRBV19 and TRBJ2-5, the full variable domain reads DGGITQSPKYLFRKEGQNVTLSCEQNLNHDAMYWYRQDPGQGLRLIYYSQIVNDFQKGDIAEGYSVSREKKESFPLTVTSAQKNPTAFYLCASSIVGAPLSETQYFGPGTRLLVL.

CDR3 coding DNA: TGTGCCTGGAGGGGGGGGTTTTCCTACTCCTACGAGCAGTACTTC. Protein sequence: CAWRGGFSYSYEQYF. The chain has TRBV30 and TRBJ2-7; 7 bases fit TRBD2. The V gene's germline CDR1 is GTSNPN and CDR2 SVGIG (reference sequence). After removal of 3 bases from V and 0 bases from J, the junction contained 8 bases not matched to a gene. The CDR3 sequence is 15 residues long.

Concerning this clone itself: The same CDR3 is also encoded by other DNA sequences in this sample. The V gene is TRBV5-1, the J gene TRBJ2-5; 7 nucleotides agree with TRBD2. The CDR3 is made up of 13 amino acids. Unmatched junction bases numbered 2, after V lost 2 bases and J lost 4 bases. Germline V gene sequence: CDR1 SGHRS, CDR2 YFSETQ. CDR3: CASSFGGRETQYF. For the CDR3, the DNA is TGCGCCAGCAGCTTCGGCGGGAGAGAGACCCAGTACTTC.

This clone was found once. The V call is TRBV5-1, the J call TRBJ2-1; 8 bases are a match to TRBD2. The junction had 3 bases not matched to a gene; V was cut back by 4 bases and J by 6 bases. The CDR3 loop spans 13 amino acids. Germline values: CDR1 SGHRS, CDR2 YFSETQ. CDR3 bases: TGCGCCAGCAGCAGCGGGACTAGCAATGAGCAGTTCTTC. This encodes CASSSGTSNEQFF.

Concerning this clone itself: Other DNA sequences in this sample translate to the same CDR3. The rearrangement uses TRBV10-1 and TRBJ2-3, with TRBD2 as a possible D gene (6 bases). The CDR3 runs to 13 residues. Germline V gene sequence: CDR1 WNHNN, CDR2 SYGVQD (reference sequence). Trimming shortened V by 6 bases and J by 2 bases, and 9 bases separated the two germline ends. For the CDR3, the DNA is TGCGCCAGCAGCGGGGACTCCACAGATACGCAGTATTTT. Protein product: CASSGDSTDTQYF.

This clone appeared once. The CDR3 is CASSLRTPRNTGELFF. For the CDR3, the DNA is TGTGCCAGCAGCCTTCGGACACCCAGGAACACCGGGGAGCTGTTTTTT. The chain combines TRBV14 with TRBJ2-2, with TRBD1 as a possible D gene (5 bases). V was trimmed by 4 bases and J by 1 base, leaving 13 bases between them. From germline, CDR1 is SGHDN and CDR2 FVKESK. The CDR3 has 16 residues.

For this clone: Additional DNA sequences in this sample encode the identical CDR3. This rearrangement joins TRBV6-5 to TRBJ1-5; no definite D call. Germline V CDR1 and CDR2: MNHEY, SVGAGI. CDR3 length: 14 amino acids. The V gene lost 0 bases and the J gene lost 2 bases, with 5 bases spanning the gap. The CDR3 nucleotides read TGTGCCAGCAGTTACTCAGGAGGCAATCAGCCCCAGCATTTT. Protein product: CASSYSGGNQPQHF.

This sequence joins TRBV9 and TRBJ2-1, with D perhaps TRBD1 (6 bases). Germline V CDR1 and CDR2: SGDLS, YYNGEE. Trimming cost V 2 bases and J 1 base, with 16 bases left between them. The CDR3 loop spans 17 amino acids. CDR3 loop: CASSVRLQGLSYNEQFF. The DNA for the CDR3 is TGTGCCAGCAGCGTCCGCCTCCAGGGGTTATCCTACAATGAGCAGTTCTTC.

The CDR3 bases are TGCGCCAGCGGGTCGAAAGGGAGGGAAACCGGGGAGCTGTTTTTT. Its protein product is CASGSKGRETGELFF. This chain joins TRBV5-1 and TRBJ2-2, with 7 bases that match TRBD2. Germline V gene lookup returns CDR1 SGHRS and CDR2 YFSETQ. The CDR3 has 15 residues. V shed 7 bases and J 5 bases; nucleotides not matched to a gene: 11. Variable domain in full (rest from reference TRBV5-1 and TRBJ2-2): KAGVTQTPRYLIKTRGQQVTLSCSPISGHRSVSWYQQTPGQGLQFLFEYFSETQRNKGNFPGRFSGRQFSNSRSEMNVSTLELGDSALYLCASGSKGRETGELFFGEGSRLTVL.

The V call is TRBV18, the J call TRBJ1-1; tentatively, D is TRBD1 (6 bases). CDR1 is KGHSH, CDR2 LQKENI, per germline. The germline V and J ends were trimmed by 3 bases and 10 bases, with 18 bases remaining between them. CDR3 length: 14 amino acids. The CDR3: CASSPTRGGLVAFF. The CDR3 DNA is TGTGCCAGCTCACCCACGCGGGGGGGGCTTGTAGCTTTCTTT.

The chain recombines TRBV10-3 with TRBJ2-3, with TRBD2 matching 8 bases. Germline V gene data show CDR1 as ENHRY and CDR2 as SYGVKD. CDR3 length: 15 residues. V lost 6 bases to trimming and J lost 3 bases; unmatched junction nucleotides: 8. DNA of the CDR3: TGTGCCATCAGAGAAGCGGGAGTAGCGACAGATACGCAGTATTTT. Residues: CAIREAGVATDTQYF.

The rearrangement uses TRBV9 and TRBJ2-1, with 9 bases matching TRBD2. The CDR3 has 16 amino acids. V lost 0 bases and J lost 6; bases outside the gene matches: 7. Germline V CDR1 and CDR2: SGDLS, YYNGEE. CDR3 residues: CASSVDSGSVGNEQFF. The CDR3 DNA follows: TGTGCCAGCAGCGTAGATAGCGGGAGTGTTGGCAATGAGCAGTTCTTC.

This clone was seen only a few times. This chain connects TRBV5-6 to TRBJ1-1; 8 bases map to TRBD1. This CDR3 is built from 16 residues. Germline CDR1 and CDR2: SGHDT and YYEEEE. V shed 6 bases, J shed 4 bases, and the junction held 14 bases outside the gene matches. CDR3 DNA sequence: TGTGCCAGCAACACCGCCCGGGACAGGCGACTCACTGAAGCTTTCTTT. Amino acid sequence: CASNTARDRRLTEAFF.

Details on this clone: The sample contains more than one DNA sequence encoding this CDR3. The chain carries TRBV6-6 and TRBJ2-1, with 9 bases matching TRBD2. The CDR3 covers 13 residues. Looked up from germline, CDR1 is MNHNY and CDR2 is SVGAGI (reference sequence). V shed 7 bases and J 7 bases; nucleotides not matched to a gene: 5. CDR3: CASTRREGNEQFF. The DNA of the CDR3 is TGTGCCAGCACCCGGCGGGAGGGGAATGAGCAGTTCTTC.

V and J are TRBV7-3 and TRBJ2-3; tentative D call: TRBD1 (6 bases). In germline, CDR1 is SGHTA, CDR2 FQGTGA. The germline V and J ends were trimmed by 1 base and 6 bases, with 11 bases remaining between them. The CDR3 totals 14 residues. CDR3 sequence (DNA): TGTGCCAGCAGCTTAAGCCTACAGGGCGATACGCAGTATTTT. Amino acid sequence: CASSLSLQGDTQYF.

The CDR3 is CASSGQGSGSYEQYF. The CDR3 DNA reads TGTGCCAGCAGTGGACAGGGATCCGGCTCCTACGAGCAGTACTTC. The gene calls are TRBV6-6 and TRBJ2-7; 8 nucleotides align to TRBD1. The V gene end was trimmed by 5 bases and the J gene end by 0 bases; junction bases not matched to a gene: 6. Germline CDR1 is MNHNY and CDR2 is SVGAGI (reference sequence). The CDR3 consists of 15 residues.

V and J are TRBV28 and TRBJ2-3; D ambiguous. This CDR3 region has 13 residues. Germline-derived CDR1 and CDR2 are MDHEN and SYDVKM. V was clipped by 3 bases and J by 11 bases, with 15 bases between them. CDR3 loop: CASSFSTASWQYF. CDR3 in DNA: TGTGCCAGCAGTTTCTCGACTGCCTCATGGCAGTATTTT.

The V call is TRBV4-3, the J call TRBJ1-4, with D unclear. The CDR3 totals 15 residues. V was pared by 4 bases and J by 8 bases, with 17 bases between. CDR1 and CDR2 from the germline V gene are LGHNA and YSLEER. The CDR3 region is CASSPEGRNSEKLFF. The CDR3 nucleotides are TGCGCCAGCAGCCCCGAAGGCAGAAATTCCGAAAAACTGTTTTTT.

The V call is TRBV7-9, the J call TRBJ2-7, with 9 nucleotides matching TRBD1. There are 17 residues in the CDR3. Germline V lookup: CDR1 SEHNR, CDR2 FQNEAQ (reference sequence). Unmatched junction bases numbered 11, after V lost 3 bases and J lost 2 bases. CDR3 loop: CASSLPRLGQGTYEQYF. CDR3 DNA sequence: TGTGCCAGCAGCTTGCCCAGATTAGGACAGGGGACCTACGAGCAGTACTTC.

V usage is TRBV19 and J usage is TRBJ2-7; 7 bases agree with TRBD2. Trimming at V came to 4 bases and at J to 5 bases, leaving 2 bases not matched to a gene. Per the germline V gene, CDR1 is LNHDA and CDR2 is SQIVND (reference sequence). CDR3 length: 12 amino acids. The CDR3 loop is CASSSGTNEQYF. The CDR3 nucleotides are TGTGCCAGTAGTAGCGGGACTAACGAGCAGTACTTC.

V is TRBV7-2 and J is TRBJ2-1; 10 bases are shared with TRBD2. The CDR3 is 15 amino acids. Germline loops: CDR1 SGHTA, CDR2 FQGNSA. The junction had 5 bases not matched to a gene; V was cut back by 3 bases and J by 6 bases. In DNA, the CDR3 is TGTGCCAGCAGCTTCGGGGTAGCGGGAGGCAATGAGCAGTTCTTC. It codes for CASSFGVAGGNEQFF.

On this clone itself: Other DNA sequences in this specimen translate into the identical CDR3. This sequence joins TRBV5-1 and TRBJ2-1, with no clear D. V shed 0 bases and J shed 0 bases, with 4 bases lying between them. This CDR3 has 14 residues. Germline V gene sequence: CDR1 SGHRS, CDR2 YFSETQ. For the CDR3, the DNA is TGCGCCAGCAGCTTGGACGGCTCCTACAATGAGCAGTTCTTC. It specifies CASSLDGSYNEQFF.

The chain has TRBV5-1 and TRBJ2-3, with TRBD2 matching over 12 bases. CDR3 size: 17 residues. The J segment lost 2 bases and the V segment lost 0 bases, leaving 4 bases of the junction unmatched. Germline V CDR1 and CDR2: SGHRS, YFSETQ. The CDR3 loop is CASSLVTSGSHTDTQYF. CDR3 DNA: TGCGCCAGCAGCTTGGTGACTAGCGGGAGTCACACAGATACGCAGTATTTT.

CDR3 coding DNA: TGTGCCAGCAGCCAACCAGGGGACACTGAAGCTTTCTTT. Amino acids: CASSQPGDTEAFF. The V call is TRBV6-5, the J call TRBJ1-1; D possibly corresponds to TRBD1 (6 bases). V dropped 6 bases and J dropped 3 bases, with 11 bases sitting between them. Germline CDR1 reads MNHEY; CDR2 reads SVGAGI. CDR3 length: 13 amino acids.

The CDR3 loop reads CATSRDSADLIYGYTF. The CDR3 bases are TGTGCCACCAGCAGAGATAGCGCAGATCTAATCTATGGCTACACCTTC. The genes are TRBV15 and TRBJ1-2; D is unclear. The CDR3 runs 16 residues. Germline V gene data show CDR1 as LNHNV and CDR2 as YYDKDF (reference sequence). V was clipped by 0 bases and J by 4 bases, with 15 bases between them. Full variable domain (missing parts from reference TRBV15 and TRBJ1-2): DAMVIQNPRYQVTQFGKPVTLSCSQTLNHNVMYWYQQKSSQAPKLLFHYYDKDFNNEADTPDNFQSRRPNTSFCFLDIRSPGLGDTAMYLCATSRDSADLIYGYTFGSGTRLTVV.

This sequence joins TRBV9 and TRBJ2-1; a weak D match, TRBD2 (6 bases). Germline lookup yields CDR1 SGDLS and CDR2 YYNGEE. The CDR3 runs 15 residues. Trimming took 4 bases from V and 7 from J, leaving 18 bases between them. CDR3 nucleotides: TGTGCCAGCAGCCCCCGGGAAGCGGGTCCTAATGAGCAGTTCTTC. This gives the protein CASSPREAGPNEQFF.

V is TRBV2 and J is TRBJ2-1, with 9 positions matching TRBD2. Germline V gene sequence: CDR1 SNHLY, CDR2 FYNNEI. The CDR3 contains 13 residues. The V gene end was trimmed by 11 bases and the J gene end by 9 bases; junction bases not matched to a gene: 11. The CDR3 DNA sequence: TGTGCCGGAGTAGCGGGAGTGGGGAGTGAGCAGTTCTTC. Translated: CAGVAGVGSEQFF.